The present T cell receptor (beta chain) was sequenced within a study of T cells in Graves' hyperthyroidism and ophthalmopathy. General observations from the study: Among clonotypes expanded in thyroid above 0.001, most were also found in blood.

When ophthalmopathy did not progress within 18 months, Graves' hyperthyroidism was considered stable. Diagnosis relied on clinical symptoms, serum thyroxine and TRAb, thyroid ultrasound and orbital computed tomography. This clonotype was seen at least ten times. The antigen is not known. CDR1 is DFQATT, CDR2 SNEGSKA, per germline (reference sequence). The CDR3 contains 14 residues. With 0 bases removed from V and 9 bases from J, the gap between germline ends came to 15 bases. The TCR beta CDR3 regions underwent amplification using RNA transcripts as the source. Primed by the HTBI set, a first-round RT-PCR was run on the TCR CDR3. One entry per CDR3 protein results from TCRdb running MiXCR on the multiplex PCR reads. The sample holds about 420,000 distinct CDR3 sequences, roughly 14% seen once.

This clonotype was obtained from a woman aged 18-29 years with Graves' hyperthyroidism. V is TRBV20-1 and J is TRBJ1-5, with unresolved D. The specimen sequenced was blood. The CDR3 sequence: CSARDRRRDGPQHF. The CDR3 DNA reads TGCAGTGCTAGAGATCGGCGGAGGGATGGGCCCCAGCATTTT.